This record looks at one TCR beta chain sequence and its context. Its specific antigen is unknown. No base qualities exist here, and no much larger clone lies one base off it. This specimen belongs to a study of CD8+ T cells in alopecia areata (dated by TCRdb to 2016 to 2019). At the level of the whole study: Treated patients were enrolled in an open-label pilot trial of oral tofacitinib, 5 to 10 mg twice daily, for moderate-to-severe alopecia areata. Clonality in the scalp was compared among normal scalp (n=4), patchy alopecia areata scalp (n=8), and alopecia totalis/universalis scalp (n=8). immunoSEQ multiplex PCR using 35 Vbeta forward primers and 13 Jbeta reverse primers was used to amplify TCRbeta CDR3 regions. Tofacitinib-treated patients had biopsies at baseline and at 4 and 24 weeks of treatment, with a later scalp biopsy in several patients. High-throughput TCRbeta sequencing was used to examine T cell clonal expansion in alopecia areata in both the C3H/HeJ mouse model and human patients. RNA was extracted with the PAXgene miRNA kit for fixed scalp, the miRNeasy kit for PBMCs, and the RNeasy kit for mouse skin. In treated patients, disease severity was measured using the SALT score, which gives the percentage of scalp surface area affected. Tofacitinib was given for 6 to 18 months, followed by 6 months of follow-up off drug to assess delayed response and recurrence. Scalp tissue and sorted CD4+ and CD8+ peripheral blood T cells from patchy and totalis/universalis alopecia areata patients and from healthy controls were covered by human TCRbeta sequencing.

Receptors were amplified or captured by the immunoSEQ multiplex PCR assay. RNA was extracted from all samples and reverse transcribed into cDNA as template for TCR sequencing. First-strand cDNA was synthesized using SuperScript III with a 2:1 mix of oligo-dT and random hexamers. Amplification bias was assessed with a synthetic immune receptor repertoire, and residual bias was removed computationally. The study's processing was this. Raw reads were preprocessed for error removal, and CDR3 was defined according to IMGT conventions as running from the conserved cysteine to phenylalanine. Clonality was computed as 1 minus the Shannon entropy, with the entropy normalized by log2 of the number of productive unique TCRs. Whether each scalp clone was CD4 or CD8 was inferred by checking scalp TCRbeta sequences against the CD4 and CD8 repertoires from sorted blood. Sourced from immuneACCESS, this table was stored by TCRdb with only in-frame sequences that have V and J called. A share of the clones is absent; for the studies checked, an unresolved V gene accounts for under half, and the remainder has no known explanation. The DNA gave D and trimming, while V, J and clone size come from that table. The sample has some 130,000 clones on record, about 50% of them singletons. 0.45% to 0.5% of the sample goes to the ten largest clones.

Points the paper makes about the study in general: With tofacitinib, both scalp clonality and the number of expanded CD8+ clones among the top 100 scalp clones went down significantly. Unlike mouse skin, which is dominated by gammadelta T cells, normal human skin has resident alphabeta T cells that are also sequenced, and this complicates analysis of the scalp TCR repertoire. Compared with mice, TCR sequences shared between patients were less clear, possibly partly because of HLA diversity across the patient population. Compared with normal scalp, lesional scalp had higher clonality and more expanded CD8+ clones, particularly in alopecia totalis/universalis, a pattern that suggests antigenic drive. During tofacitinib treatment, many expanded lesional clones stuck around in both scalp and blood, and this persistence may partly explain why relapse happens after treatment is stopped. Because the treated cohort was small and had just a single nonresponder, larger studies are needed to establish links between baseline CD8+ expansion and response.

The time point label on this specimen signifies: around 29 days on oral tofacitinib. This specimen's treatment or condition label, per the study, means: oral pan-JAK inhibitor, 5-10 mg twice daily. Peripheral blood and lesional scalp punch biopsies were obtained from patients with alopecia areata. PBMCs were isolated by density centrifugation and stained for CD3, CD4 and CD8, and CD4+ and CD8+ T cells were sorted on a FACSAria. The V and J ends are trimmed by 1 base and 1 base, leaving 10 bases between them. The CDR3 contains 15 residues, cysteine and phenylalanine counted. The entry retains the CDR3 DNA only, 45 bases that are in frame from base 1. Looking up the germline V gene (reference sequence) yields CDR1 LNHNV and CDR2 YYDKDF.

This TCR came from a human donor with alopecia areata. The rearranged chain carries TRBV15 and TRBJ1-2, and TRBD1 may be the D gene, going by 5 matching bases. Sequencing used CD4+ T cells sorted from blood, obtained at week 4, from a patient treated with tofacitinib. The DNA sequence follows: TGTGCCACCAGCAGAGTTGGGGGAGGTAACTATGGCTACACCTTC. This is translated as CATSRVGGGNYGYTF.